Below are 23 T cell receptor beta chains sequenced from a single sample in a study of blood T cell repertoires in COVID-19. Assay: immunoSEQ multiplex PCR; the TCRdb copy retains only in-frame clones and omits some. The sample lists 300,000 to 350,000 clones, less than 90% occurring once. Sequencing used PBMCs or T cells enriched from blood (not recorded which). These receptors originate from a woman aged 25 to 45 who had recovered from COVID-19.

The chain uses TRBV28 and TRBJ1-2; 10 bases match TRBD1. V dropped 6 bases and J dropped 8; count of bases not matched to a gene: 9. The CDR3 contains 14 residues. In germline, CDR1 is MDHEN, CDR2 SYDVKM. This CDR3 is CASSGTGADPGYTF. DNA for the CDR3: TGTGCCAGCAGCGGGACAGGGGCCGACCCGGGCTACACCTTC.

V usage is TRBV21-1 and J usage is TRBJ1-6; the table's D call of TRBD1 was not tested on the DNA. TRBV21-1 is marked as a pseudogene. CDR3 length: 17 residues. Here the CDR3 reads CASSKTRGFSYNSPLHF. CDR3 sequence (DNA): TGTGCCAGCAGTAAAACCAGGGGGTTTTCCTATAATTCACCCCTCCACTTT.

The rearrangement links TRBV4-3 to TRBJ1-4; 7 positions agree with TRBD1. The germline V gene encodes CDR1 LGHNA and CDR2 YSLEER. J was trimmed by 4 bases and V by 2 bases; bases with no gene match: 4. CDR3 length equals 15 residues. The CDR3 sequence is CASSQSTGVNEKLFF. CDR3 bases: TGCGCCAGCAGCCAATCAACAGGGGTTAATGAAAAACTGTTTTTT.

The V and J genes are TRBV28 and TRBJ1-6, with D possibly being TRBD1 (6 bases). Germline loops: CDR1 MDHEN, CDR2 SYDVKM. This CDR3 has 16 amino acids. Trimming removed 5 bases from V and 0 bases from J, with 11 bases in between. The CDR3 bases are TGTGCCAGCAGTCCAGGGGAGGGCTCCTATAATTCACCCCTCCACTTT. Encoded protein: CASSPGEGSYNSPLHF.

V and J are TRBV28 and TRBJ1-4, with D possibly TRBD1 on 6 matching bases. V was trimmed by 7 bases and J by 1 base, leaving 7 bases between them. Per germline, CDR1 MDHEN and CDR2 SYDVKM. The length of the CDR3 is 13 residues. The CDR3 spells CASKTGTNEKLFF. CDR3 bases: TGTGCCAGCAAGACAGGAACTAATGAAAAACTGTTTTTT. The full variable domain, rest sourced from reference TRBV28 and TRBJ1-4, is DVKVTQSSRYLVKRTGEKVFLECVQDMDHENMFWYRQDPGLGLRLIYFSYDVKMKEKGDIPEGYSVSREKKERFSLILESASTNQTSMYLCASKTGTNEKLFFGSGTQLSVL.

The V gene is TRBV7-9, the J gene TRBJ1-1; 10 nucleotides line up with TRBD1. The CDR3 runs 17 residues. Germline values: CDR1 SEHNR, CDR2 FQNEAQ (reference sequence). The junction had 8 bases not matched to a gene; V was cut back by 4 bases and J by 0 bases. In nucleotides, the CDR3 is TGTGCCAGCAGCTCAACCGGGACAGGGGACCTGAACACTGAAGCTTTCTTT. Residues: CASSSTGTGDLNTEAFF.

This clone has only a few counts. This chain connects TRBV2 to TRBJ2-1; 7 nucleotides match TRBD2. The V segment lost 6 bases and the J segment 9 bases; nucleotides outside the gene matches: 5. Looked up from germline, CDR1 is SNHLY and CDR2 is FYNNEI. The CDR3 runs 12 residues. The CDR3 region is CASRETSAEQFF. The CDR3 region has the DNA TGTGCCAGCAGGGAAACTAGCGCTGAGCAGTTCTTC.

This clone was found a few times. The chain employs TRBV25-1 and TRBJ2-5, with a possible D match to TRBD2 (6 bases). The germline CDR1 and CDR2 sequences are MGHDK and SYGVNS. The CDR3 consists of 13 residues. With 9 bases removed from V and 5 bases from J, the gap between germline ends came to 16 bases. CDR3 amino acids: CASSGLLRETQYF. CDR3 nucleotide sequence: TGTGCCAGTTCGGGACTCCTGCGGGAGACCCAGTACTTC.

This chain uses TRBV10-2 with TRBJ1-5; perhaps TRBD1 as D (5 bases). CDR3 length: 16 amino acids. Germline V lookup: CDR1 WSHSY, CDR2 SAAADI. V lost 0 bases and J 1 base, leaving 10 bases between the germline ends. The CDR3 reads CASSESGGASNQPQHF. CDR3 DNA sequence: TGCGCCAGCAGTGAGTCGGGGGGAGCCAGCAATCAGCCCCAGCATTTT.

This chain connects TRBV18 to TRBJ2-7, with D tentatively TRBD2 (6 bases). Germline loops: CDR1 KGHSH, CDR2 LQKENI. With 0 bases removed from V and 6 bases from J, the gap between germline ends came to 15 bases. The CDR3 extends over 15 amino acids. In nucleotides, the CDR3 is TGTGCCAGCTCACCACCGTCCGACATGCGGGGCGAGCAGTACTTC. It specifies CASSPPSDMRGEQYF.

Comment on this clone: Sequence at one end of the junction differs from germline and may be a read error. The rearrangement joins TRBV2 to TRBJ1-6; 9 nucleotides agree with TRBD1. Germline V gene lookup returns CDR1 SNHLY and CDR2 FYNNEI. This CDR3 region has 13 residues. For the CDR3, the DNA is TGTGCCAGCCGGGACAGGGAAGATTCAGCCCTCCACTTT. It yields the protein CASRDREDSALHF.

This clone was counted ten times or more. The chain combines TRBV18 with TRBJ1-1; D possibly corresponds to TRBD1 (6 bases). The CDR3 covers 16 residues. V lost 1 base, J lost 3 bases, and 15 bases lay in between. In germline, CDR1 is KGHSH, CDR2 LQKENI. This CDR3 reads CASSPRPFQGYTEAFF. CDR3 nucleotides: TGTGCCAGCTCACCACGTCCGTTCCAGGGGTACACTGAAGCTTTCTTT. The full variable domain, rest sourced from reference TRBV18 and TRBJ1-1, is NAGVMQNPRHLVRRRGQEARLRCSPMKGHSHVYWYRQLPEEGLKFMVYLQKENIIDESGMPKERFSAEFPKEGPSILRIQQVVRGDSAAYFCASSPRPFQGYTEAFFGQGTRLTVV.

This clone was observed once. V and J are TRBV5-4 and TRBJ1-4; TRBD1 aligns across 12 bases. The length of the CDR3 is 17 residues. Germline V CDR1 and CDR2: SGHNT, YYREEE (reference sequence). J lost 5 bases, V lost 4 bases, and 9 bases had no gene match. The CDR3 DNA sequence: TGTGCCAGCAGCCCCGGGACAGGGGGCTCCCACAATGAAAAACTGTTTTTT. Translated: CASSPGTGGSHNEKLFF.

This rearrangement joins TRBV4-2 to TRBJ2-3, with 9 bases aligning to TRBD1. From germline, CDR1 is LGHNA and CDR2 YNFKEQ. V was pared by 3 bases and J by 1 base, with 11 bases of the junction left unmatched. This CDR3 contains 18 residues. CDR3: CASSQASFDRGGTDTQYF. The CDR3 nucleotides are TGTGCCAGCAGCCAGGCCTCTTTCGACAGGGGGGGCACAGATACGCAGTATTTT.

The chain recombines TRBV27 with TRBJ2-5; no firm D call. Germline V gene lookup returns CDR1 MNHEY and CDR2 SMNVEV (reference sequence). This CDR3 spans 17 amino acids. The V and J ends lost 5 bases and 5 bases respectively, with 24 bases between them. This CDR3 reads CASSLSQGVALRETQYF. In DNA form, the CDR3 reads TGTGCCAGCAGTCTCTCCCAAGGTGTAGCCCTACGGGAGACCCAGTACTTC.

The chain carries TRBV27 and TRBJ1-6, with 7 positions matching TRBD1. The germline V gene encodes CDR1 MNHEY and CDR2 SMNVEV (reference sequence). The CDR3 has 16 amino acids. The V segment lost 6 bases and the J segment 9 bases; nucleotides outside the gene matches: 14. Here the CDR3 reads CASSPRRQGGGSPLHF. In DNA form, the CDR3 reads TGTGCCAGCAGCCCACGCCGACAGGGCGGCGGTTCACCCCTCCACTTT.

V is TRBV28 and J is TRBJ1-5; TRBD1 agrees at 8 bases. The CDR3 extends over 16 amino acids. With 4 bases clipped from V and 4 bases from J, the junction kept 9 bases outside the gene matches. The V gene's germline CDR1 is MDHEN and CDR2 SYDVKM. CDR3 DNA sequence: TGTGCCAGCAGTTCACCACGGACAGGGACGAATCAGCCCCAGCATTTT. The encoded protein is CASSSPRTGTNQPQHF.

J is TRBJ2-7 and V is TRBV12-5; D unresolved. Germline-derived CDR1 and CDR2 are LGHNT and FRNRAP. V dropped 5 bases and J dropped 5 bases, with 10 bases sitting between them. This CDR3 region has 12 residues. The CDR3 DNA is TGTGCTAGTGGTGTCCGTATAGACGAGCAGTACTTC. Its protein product is CASGVRIDEQYF.

The chain recombines TRBV2 with TRBJ2-1; 7 nucleotides line up with TRBD2. The CDR3 sequence is 14 residues long. The germline V gene encodes CDR1 SNHLY and CDR2 FYNNEI. The J segment lost 0 bases and the V segment lost 7 bases, leaving 3 bases of the junction unmatched. The CDR3 DNA reads as TGTGCCAGCACTTGGACTAGCTCCTACAATGAGCAGTTCTTC. This encodes CASTWTSSYNEQFF.

V and J are TRBV4-1 and TRBJ1-1; no clear D. Trimming shortened V by 1 base and J by 1 base, and 7 bases separated the two germline ends. Germline V lookup: CDR1 MGHRA, CDR2 YSYEKL. CDR3 size: 14 residues. CDR3 loop: CASSQVGPNTEAFF. CDR3 sequence (DNA): TGCGCCAGCAGCCAAGTGGGCCCGAACACTGAAGCTTTCTTT.

This chain connects TRBV28 to TRBJ2-3; D is undetermined. Per germline, CDR1 MDHEN and CDR2 SYDVKM. V lost 3 bases and J lost 0, with 4 bases in between. The CDR3 sequence is 13 residues long. CDR3 nucleotides: TGTGCCAGCAGTTTTCGGAGCACAGATACGCAGTATTTT. Encoded protein: CASSFRSTDTQYF.

The V and J genes are TRBV11-1 and TRBJ2-2; D might be TRBD1 (5 bases). The CDR3 sequence is 16 residues long. Germline V CDR1 and CDR2: SGHAT, FQDESV (reference sequence). V was pared by 3 bases and J by 5 bases, with 16 bases between. The CDR3 DNA is TGTGCCAGCAGCTTGTTTGCTGGGGCTGGGACCGGGGAGCTGTTTTTT. Amino acid sequence: CASSLFAGAGTGELFF.

This chain uses TRBV2 with TRBJ2-3, with 8 bases lining up with TRBD1. CDR1 and CDR2 (germline): SNHLY, FYNNEI. J was trimmed by 2 bases and V by 10 bases; bases with no gene match: 2. The length of the CDR3 is 12 residues. The CDR3 coding sequence is TGTGCCAAGACAGGGGACACAGATACGCAGTATTTT. Translation: CAKTGDTDTQYF.